What follows describes a single T cell receptor beta chain. The antigen it binds to is not known. No per-base quality is available; no much larger clone lies one base away. This sample stems from a study of response to subunit inactivated influenza vaccine (dated by TCRdb to the late 2010s). Regarding the complete study: Deep quantitative profiling of the T cell receptor repertoire was used in the study to follow responses to a trivalent subunit inactivated influenza vaccine. Points the paper makes about the study in general: The authors proposed that each seasonal influenza vaccination may bring in only a limited number of new T cells.

Reading from cysteine to phenylalanine, the CDR3 counts 15 amino acids. The CDR3 DNA has 45 bases and is translated from base 1. The V and J ends are trimmed by 2 bases and 0 bases, leaving 11 bases between them. The germline V gene (reference sequence) yields PRHDT for CDR1 and FYEKMQ for CDR2. Library construction relied on RT-PCR. The sequencer listed for this sample is Illumina HiSeq 2500. Through fastp at Q25 and MiXCR, TCRdb rebuilt clones from the public reads, retaining in-frame beta chains. When rows share a CDR3 protein, they turn into one entry using the most common DNA and genes. The sample table shows about 570,000 distinct CDR3 sequences, and 11% are seen once. The ten largest make up approximately 10% of the sample. These data were also reused for a study on T cells expressing NK-cell markers. The other study reports the following: TCR beta cDNA libraries were prepared using 5'RACE template switching, which introduced a universal primer site and unique molecular identifiers. Three sorted T-cell subsets (CD3+CD56+NKG2C+, CD3+CD56+NKG2C- and CD3+CD56-NKG2C+) from eight donors had their TCR beta-chain repertoires profiled. Among the eight sequenced donors, only one was HCMV-seronegative, while the other seven were HCMV-seropositive. To restrict sorting to alphabetaTCR-expressing T cells, an anti-gammadeltaTCR antibody was added in several experiments. For several donors, the dominant CD3+CD56+NKG2C+ clonotypes were among the top 10 CD8+ clonotypes and accounted for roughly 1.0-7.5% of CD8+ T cells. Those dominant clonotypes were again the most abundant among CD3+CD56-NKG2C+ cells in a handful of donors, at 28.3-60.1%. Whether the expanded NKG2C-expressing T cell clones were specific for HCMV antigens was left unclear. All eight donors whose samples were sequenced were randomly selected healthy volunteers, three of them men and five women. A commercial ELISA kit detecting HCMV-specific IgG in serum was used to determine HCMV serostatus. Ficoll density gradient centrifugation was used to isolate peripheral blood mononuclear cells from blood. For more than 5 donors, unsorted PBMC were also used to sequence bulk peripheral blood T-cell repertoires. cDNA synthesis was primed from the TCR beta constant segment, followed by two successive PCR amplification steps. Sequencing of the libraries produced 2 x 150 bp reads on Illumina HiSeq 2000/2500, MiSeq or NextSeq. MIGEC was used to demultiplex reads and group reads by UMI, and MiTCR was used to assemble and quantify clonotypes. To remove erroneous sequences, TCR cDNA sequences were retained only when supported by two or more reads. The tcR package was used for downstream repertoire analysis, with clonotypes matched between fractions based on CDR3 nucleotide sequence plus V segment. VDJmatch was used to annotate antigen specificity against VDJdb, with one amino acid substitution in CDR3 allowed.

The source material was PBMCs from blood, sampled on the day of vaccination. The sequence was obtained from a man aged 45 to 65 who received an inactivated influenza vaccine. Donor details come from another sample of the same person, matched by shared clones. The rearrangement joined TRBV13 to TRBJ2-7; TRBD1 might be the D gene, on 5 matching bases. The nucleotide sequence reads as follows: TGTGCCAGCAGCTTAAGGACAACGAGCTCCTACGAGCAGTACTTC. Its coded protein is CASSLRTTSSYEQYF.